Listed here are 3 T cell receptor delta chains from one sample, sequenced in a study of human gamma delta and Vdelta1 T cells. TCRdb reprocessed the PCR reads using CATT. The table has 700 to 750 delta-chain clones, 8.4% seen once; the top ten hold roughly 87%. The sample consisted of differentiated CD27- Vdelta1 gamma-delta T cells from blood. The receptors were sampled from a human donor in good health.

This clone was seen a handful of times. The chain is built from TRDV1 and TRDJ1; 8 bases match TRDD3. V shed 2 bases, J shed 0 bases, and the junction held 29 bases outside the gene matches. This CDR3 region has 24 residues. Germline V lookup: CDR1 TSWWSYY, CDR2 QGS. The CDR3 here is CALGERTVGDQVRIHDLYTDKLIF. Here the CDR3 DNA reads TGTGCTCTTGGGGAAAGAACGGTGGGGGATCAAGTACGCATTCATGACCTGTACACCGATAAACTCATCTTT.

This clone was counted a few times. The likely explanation is a read error, given a far larger clone one base away. This specimen includes other DNA sequences encoding the same CDR3. This sequence joins TRDV1 and TRDJ1; 8 nucleotides match TRDD3. Trimming cost V 6 bases and J 0 bases; bases outside gene matches: 30. The CDR3 extends over 23 amino acids. Germline values: CDR1 TSWWSYY, CDR2 QGS. The CDR3 region has the DNA TGTGCTCTTGGAGACCCTCGGCAGCACAAGAAGCGACTGGGGGGTCAGTACACCGATAAACTCATCTTT. Amino acid sequence: CALGDPRQHKKRLGGQYTDKLIF.

This clone was recorded at least ten times. A far more abundant clone sits one base away, making this likely a read error. This sample also contains other DNA sequences that code for the same CDR3. The chain is built from TRDV1 and TRDJ1; 11 bases fit TRDD3. CDR1 and CDR2 from the germline V gene are TSWWSYY and QGS. This CDR3 has 23 residues. The CDR3 DNA sequence: TGTGCTCTTGGGGACGCGGGTCATCCTACCGTTGGGGGATACGCCGTTGTGACCGATAAACTCATCTTC. Its protein product is CALGDAGHPTVGGYAVVTDKLIF.